This TCR beta chain was sequenced for a study of blood T cell repertoires in COVID-19. Across the whole study: The cDNA or gDNA used as material had been derived from T cells, B-cell-depleted T cells, or PBMCs.

V gave up 1 base and J gave up 3 bases, with 10 bases separating them. Germline V gene data show CDR1 as SGHAT and CDR2 as FQNNGV. This CDR3 is built from 14 residues. The table came from immunoSEQ multiplex PCR; TCRdb's copy has only in-frame clones and leaves some out. The data hold under 250,000 clones, with approximately 83% observed a single time. The source of this sequence is a woman aged 40 to 50 with acute COVID-19. Material: PBMCs or T cells enriched from blood (not recorded which). The rearrangement joins TRBV11-2 to TRBJ2-7, with a tentative D call TRBD1 (5 bases). The CDR3 nucleotides are TGTGCCAGCAGCTTAGTTTTAGACAGCTACGAGCAGTACTTC. Translation gives CASSLVLDSYEQYF.